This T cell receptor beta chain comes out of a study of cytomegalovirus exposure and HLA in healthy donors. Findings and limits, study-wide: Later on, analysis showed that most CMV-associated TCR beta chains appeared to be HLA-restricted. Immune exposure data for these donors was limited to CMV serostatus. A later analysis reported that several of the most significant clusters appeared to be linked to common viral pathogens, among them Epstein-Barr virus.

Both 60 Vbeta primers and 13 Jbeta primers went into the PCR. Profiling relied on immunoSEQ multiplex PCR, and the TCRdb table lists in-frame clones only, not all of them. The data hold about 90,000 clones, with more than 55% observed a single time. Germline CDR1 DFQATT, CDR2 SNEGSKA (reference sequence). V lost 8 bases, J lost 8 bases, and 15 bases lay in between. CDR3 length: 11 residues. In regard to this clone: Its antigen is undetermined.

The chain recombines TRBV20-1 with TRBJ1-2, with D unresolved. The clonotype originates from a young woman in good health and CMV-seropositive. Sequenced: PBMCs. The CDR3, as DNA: TGCAGTCCTAAAAACAGTACAGGCTACACCTTC. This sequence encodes CSPKNSTGYTF.